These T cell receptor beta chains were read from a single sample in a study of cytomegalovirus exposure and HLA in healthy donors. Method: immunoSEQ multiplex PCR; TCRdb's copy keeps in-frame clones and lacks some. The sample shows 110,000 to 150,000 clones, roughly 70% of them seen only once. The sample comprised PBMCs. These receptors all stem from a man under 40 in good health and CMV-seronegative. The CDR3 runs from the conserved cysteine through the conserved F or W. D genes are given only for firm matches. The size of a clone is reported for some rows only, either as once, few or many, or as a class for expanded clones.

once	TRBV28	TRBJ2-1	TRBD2	TGTGCCAGCCGGGGGGAATTAACCCCCTACAATGAGCAGTTCTTC	CASRGELTPYNEQFF
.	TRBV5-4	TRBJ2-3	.	TGTGCCAGCAGCTCGTCGGGACAACTAACAGATACGCAGTATTTT	CASSSSGQLTDTQYF
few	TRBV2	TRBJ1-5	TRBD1	TGTGCCAGCAGTGGGGAGACAGGGAGCAATCAGCCCCAGCATTTT	CASSGETGSNQPQHF
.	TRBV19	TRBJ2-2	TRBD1	TGTGCCAGTAGTTGGGGACAGGGGTATAATACCGGGGAGCTGTTTTTT	CASSWGQGYNTGELFF
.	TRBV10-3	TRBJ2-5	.	TGTGCCATCAAGCAGGGAGGACCTGTGGAGACCCAGTACTTC	CAIKQGGPVETQYF
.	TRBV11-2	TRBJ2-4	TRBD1	TGTGCCAGCAGCTTAGTCAGGGGGTTCGCAGCCAAAAACATTCAGTACTTC	CASSLVRGFAAKNIQYF
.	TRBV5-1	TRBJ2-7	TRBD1	TGCGCCAGCAGCTTGCGAGACAGGGGCTACGAGCAGTACTTC	CASSLRDRGYEQYF
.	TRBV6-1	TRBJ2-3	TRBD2	TGTGCCAGCAGTGAAGCAAACCGGGGGGGGGATACGCAGTATTTT	CASSEANRGGDTQYF
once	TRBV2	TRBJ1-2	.	TGCGCCAGCAGGATCGAGAACTATGGCTACACCTTC	CASRIENYGYTF
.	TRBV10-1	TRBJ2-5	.	TGCGCCAGCAGTGACCTGGGACTAGAGACCCAGTACTTC	CASSDLGLETQYF
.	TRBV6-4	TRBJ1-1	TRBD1	TGTGCCAGCAGAGGACAGGGCTGGGACACTGAAGCTTTCTTT	CASRGQGWDTEAFF
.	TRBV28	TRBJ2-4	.	TGTGCCAGCAGTTCTACGGGGAAAAACATTCAGTACTTC	CASSSTGKNIQYF
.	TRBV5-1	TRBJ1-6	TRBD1	TGCGCCAGCCGGACAGGGGGCGGTTCACCCCTCCACTTT	CASRTGGGSPLHF
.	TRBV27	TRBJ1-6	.	TGTGCCAGCAGTTCGAATTCACCCCTCCACTTT	CASSSNSPLHF
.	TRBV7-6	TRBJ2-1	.	TGTGCCAGCAGCTTAGATCACTCCCACAATGAGCAGTTCTTC	CASSLDHSHNEQFF
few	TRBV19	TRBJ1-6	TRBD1	TGTGCCAGCTGCCGGGACAGAGCTAATTCACCCCTCCACTTT	CASCRDRANSPLHF
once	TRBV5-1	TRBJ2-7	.	TGCGCCAGCGGCCCCCTGTCACGGTCGGCTAGCTCCTACGAGCAGTACTTC	CASGPLSRSASSYEQYF
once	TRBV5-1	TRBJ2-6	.	TGCGCCAGCAGCTTGGGGAGTTTCTCTGGGGCCAACGGCCTGACTTTC	CASSLGSFSGANGLTF
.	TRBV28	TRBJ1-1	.	TGTGCCAGCAGACCCCCTGACAGGCTCCCAGGAGCTTTCTTT	CASRPPDRLPGAFF
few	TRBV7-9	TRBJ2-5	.	TGTGCCAGCAGCTTATTCTCAGGGATGTATCAAGAGACCCAGTACTTC	CASSLFSGMYQETQYF
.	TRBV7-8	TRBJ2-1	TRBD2	TGTGCCAGCGCCAGCACTCAGCGGGGGAACAATGAGCAGTTCTTC	CASASTQRGNNEQFF
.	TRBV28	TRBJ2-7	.	TGTGCCAGCTGGACTGGATTGGGGGGAGGCGAGCAGTACTTC	CASWTGLGGGEQYF
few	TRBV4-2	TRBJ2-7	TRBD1	TGTGCCAGCAGCCAGGTACAGGGGTCTAGCTCCTACGAGCAGTACTTC	CASSQVQGSSSYEQYF
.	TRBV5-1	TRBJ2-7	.	TGCGCCAGCACTCTATCTTCGGCGGGGCACGAGCAGTACTTC	CASTLSSAGHEQYF
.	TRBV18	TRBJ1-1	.	TGTGCCAGCTCACCGGCCATGAACACTGAAGCTTTCTTT	CASSPAMNTEAFF
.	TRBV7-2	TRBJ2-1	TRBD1	TGTGCCATCTCACTCGGGACAGGGGGCTACAATGAGCAGTTCTTC	CAISLGTGGYNEQFF
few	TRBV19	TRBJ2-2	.	TGTGCCAGTAGTATCCTAGAGATTGCCACCGGGGAGCTGTTTTTT	CASSILEIATGELFF
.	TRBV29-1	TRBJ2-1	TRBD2	TGCAGCGCGGGCGGGGGGCTGGTCTCCTACAATGAGCAGTTCTTC	CSAGGGLVSYNEQFF
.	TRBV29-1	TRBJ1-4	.	TGCAGCGTTGAAGATCCCAGGCGTGCAACTAATGAAAAACTGTTTTTT	CSVEDPRRATNEKLFF
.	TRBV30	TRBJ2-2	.	TGTGCCTGGAGGCCTACAGGGAACACCGGGGAGCTGTTTTTT	CAWRPTGNTGELFF
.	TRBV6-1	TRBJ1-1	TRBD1	TGTGCCAGCAGTCCCCGGACAGGGTACACTGAAGCTTTCTTT	CASSPRTGYTEAFF
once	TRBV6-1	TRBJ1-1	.	TGTGCCAGCATCACGAGGGGGGGCACTGAAGCTTTCTTT	CASITRGGTEAFF
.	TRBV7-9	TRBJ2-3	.	TGTGCCAGCAGCTCGACAGTGACACCTAGCACAGATACGCAGTATTTT	CASSSTVTPSTDTQYF
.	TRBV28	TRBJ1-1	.	TGTGCCAGCAGTTTTGGGGGCGGGGGGAACACTGAAGCTTTCTTT	CASSFGGGGNTEAFF
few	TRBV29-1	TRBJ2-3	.	TGCAGCGTTGAAAACCGGCGGAGCACAGATACGCAGTATTTT	CSVENRRSTDTQYF
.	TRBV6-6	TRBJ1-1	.	TGTGCCAGCAGTTACTCCCGTGCGGAGGGCACTGAAGCTTTCTTT	CASSYSRAEGTEAFF
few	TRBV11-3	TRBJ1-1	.	TGTGCCAGCAGCTTAGGCCCTTTAGGGAGCAACCGGGACACTGAAGCTTTCTTT	CASSLGPLGSNRDTEAFF